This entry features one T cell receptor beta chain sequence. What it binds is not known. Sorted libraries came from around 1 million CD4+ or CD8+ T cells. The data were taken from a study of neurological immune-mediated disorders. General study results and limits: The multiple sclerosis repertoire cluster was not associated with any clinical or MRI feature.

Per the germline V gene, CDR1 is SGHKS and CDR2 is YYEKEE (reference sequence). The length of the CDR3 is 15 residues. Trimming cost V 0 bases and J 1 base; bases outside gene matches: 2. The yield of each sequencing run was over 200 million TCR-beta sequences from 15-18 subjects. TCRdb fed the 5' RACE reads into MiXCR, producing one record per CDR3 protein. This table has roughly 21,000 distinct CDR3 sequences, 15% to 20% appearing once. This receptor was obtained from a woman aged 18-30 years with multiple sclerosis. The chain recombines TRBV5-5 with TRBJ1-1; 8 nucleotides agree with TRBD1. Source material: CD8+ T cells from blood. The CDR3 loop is CASSLAGTGNTEAFF. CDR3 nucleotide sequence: TGTGCCAGCAGCTTGGCGGGGACAGGGAACACTGAAGCTTTCTTT. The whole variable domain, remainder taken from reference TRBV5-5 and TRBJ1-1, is DAGVTQSPTHLIKTRGQQVTLRCSPISGHKSVSWYQQVLGQGPQFIFQYYEKEERGRGNFPDRFSARQFPNYSSELNVNALLLGDSALYLCASSLAGTGNTEAFFGQGTRLTVV.